Reported below is one T cell receptor (beta chain). The data were obtained in a study of blood T cell repertoires in COVID-19. Across the study: COVID-19 samples, acute and convalescent, were from the United States, Italy and Spain. PBMCs, B-cell-depleted T cells, or T cells provided the cDNA or gDNA that made up the material.

Original methodology: Reference gene primer amplification gave nucleated cell count estimates. Clones were read by immunoSEQ multiplex PCR, and TCRdb kept only the in-frame ones, dropping some. D and trimming come from the DNA, and the V and J calls and clone size come from that table. The sample yields fewer than 120,000 clones, less than 85% seen once. V lost 1 base and J lost 5; bases outside the gene matches: 5. Germline V gene data show CDR1 as PRHDT and CDR2 as FYEKMQ (reference sequence). CDR3 length equals 15 residues. The sequenced material came from peripheral blood. The chain is built from TRBV13 and TRBJ1-1, with 9 bases lining up with TRBD1. The receptor's source is an elderly woman with acute or convalescent COVID-19. The DNA of the CDR3 is TGTGCCAGCAGCTTAGAGGGGGACAGGGTTACTGAAGCTTTCTTT. Its translation: CASSLEGDRVTEAFF.